The 20 T cell receptor beta chains reported below all come from one sample, sequenced in a study of T cells in Graves' hyperthyroidism and ophthalmopathy. TCR beta CDR3 region amplification was performed from RNA transcripts. The study used the HTBI primer set for a first-round RT-PCR of the TCR CDR3. Each CDR3 protein gets one entry after TCRdb re-called the multiplex PCR reads with MiXCR. The sample holds around 690,000 distinct CDR3 sequences, 17% seen once. Source material: blood. The receptors stem from a man aged 50 to 60 with Graves' hyperthyroidism.

V is TRBV5-4 and J is TRBJ1-4; 10 bases are a match to TRBD1. V lost 4 bases, J lost 8 bases, and 8 bases stayed unmatched. This CDR3 has 15 amino acids. CDR1 SGHNT and CDR2 YYREEE come from the germline V gene (reference sequence). CDR3 sequence (DNA): TGTGCCAGCAGCACAGACAGGGGGCAAGGCGAAAAACTGTTTTTT. It codes for CASSTDRGQGEKLFF.

This chain joins TRBV5-8 and TRBJ2-5, with D perhaps matching TRBD1 (6 bases). This CDR3 is 14 amino acids long. Germline CDR1 SGHTS, CDR2 YDEGEE. V was pared by 4 bases and J by 5 bases, with 15 bases between. CDR3 sequence: CASSPGQPGETQYF. The CDR3, as DNA: TGTGCCAGCAGCCCAGGACAGCCCGGGGAGACCCAGTACTTC.

The table lists this clonotype with many counts. V and J are TRBV11-2 and TRBJ2-3; D is ambiguous. In germline, CDR1 is SGHAT, CDR2 FQNNGV. V lost 5 bases and J 0 bases, leaving 12 bases between the germline ends. CDR3 length equals 15 residues. The CDR3 loop is CASSPTRASTDTQYF. Written as DNA, the CDR3 is TGTGCCAGCAGCCCCACCCGCGCGAGCACAGATACGCAGTATTTT.

As for this clonotype: A single base separates this from a much larger clone, so it may be a read error. This chain connects TRBV14 to TRBJ2-1; D not resolved. The germline V gene has CDR1 SGHDN and CDR2 FVKESK. Trimming left V 4 bases short and J 5 bases short, with 9 bases between. CDR3 length equals 13 residues. CDR3 DNA sequence: TGTGCCAGCAGCCCCTCGTGGGACAATGAGCAGTTCTTC. It specifies CASSPSWDNEQFF.

This chain links TRBV7-3 with TRBJ2-1; 8 bases align to TRBD1. After removal of 0 bases from V and 6 bases from J, the junction contained 7 bases not matched to a gene. The CDR3 is 16 amino acids. The germline gives CDR1 SGHTA, CDR2 FQGTGA. Here the CDR3 reads CASSLTKDRDLNEQFF. Written as DNA, the CDR3 is TGTGCCAGCAGCTTAACGAAGGACAGGGATCTCAATGAGCAGTTCTTC.

The chain employs TRBV5-1 and TRBJ2-5, with D tentatively TRBD1 (5 bases). From germline, CDR1 is SGHRS and CDR2 YFSETQ. Trimming took 1 base from V and 4 from J, leaving 14 bases between them. The CDR3 totals 15 residues. The CDR3 protein is CASSLQGQRGETQYF. Here the CDR3 DNA reads TGCGCCAGCAGCTTGCAGGGTCAAAGGGGAGAGACCCAGTACTTC.

This clonotype came up a few times. The genes are TRBV18 and TRBJ2-7; 10 nucleotides match TRBD1. Germline V CDR1 and CDR2: KGHSH, LQKENI. CDR3 length: 16 amino acids. J was trimmed by 1 base and V by 3 bases; bases with no gene match: 6. The CDR3: CASSPTGTGASYEQYF. For the CDR3, the DNA is TGTGCCAGCTCACCCACCGGGACAGGGGCATCCTACGAGCAGTACTTC.

The chain employs TRBV6-1 and TRBJ2-7; 7 nucleotides align to TRBD1. V lost 10 bases and J lost 5; bases outside the gene matches: 14. The CDR3 has 14 residues. The germline V gene encodes CDR1 MNHNS and CDR2 SASEGT. The CDR3 reads CATNIRQGTDEQYF. In DNA, the CDR3 is TGTGCCACCAACATCCGACAGGGAACCGACGAGCAGTACTTC.

In its sample, this clonotype was seen many times. The V call is TRBV7-2, the J call TRBJ2-5; D is possibly TRBD2 (6 bases). The V and J ends lost 0 bases and 6 bases respectively, with 11 bases between them. Germline lookup yields CDR1 SGHTA and CDR2 FQGNSA. The CDR3 contains 14 residues. The CDR3 reads CASSLAPGTQTQYF. CDR3 nucleotide sequence: TGTGCCAGCAGCTTAGCGCCAGGGACTCAGACCCAGTACTTC. Supplemented by reference TRBV7-2 and TRBJ2-5, the full variable domain reads GAGVSQSPSNKVTEKGKDVELRCDPISGHTALYWYRQSLGQGLEFLIYFQGNSAPDKSGLPSDRFSAERTGGSVSTLTIQRTQQEDSAVYLCASSLAPGTQTQYFGPGTRLLVL.

This clonotype was counted at least ten times. The chain combines TRBV28 with TRBJ1-1; TRBD1 is a possible D gene (5 bases). This CDR3 has 16 amino acids. The V and J ends lost 4 bases and 5 bases respectively, with 20 bases between them. CDR1 is MDHEN and CDR2 is SYDVKM in the germline V gene. Written as DNA, the CDR3 is TGTGCCAGCAGTTCCCCCGGGAGGGGCGCGAGAACTGAAGCTTTCTTT. It codes for CASSSPGRGARTEAFF.

This clonotype was seen a handful of times. The gene calls are TRBV6-1 and TRBJ2-2; 10 bases are a match to TRBD1. This CDR3 has 15 residues. Germline lookup yields CDR1 MNHNS and CDR2 SASEGT. V shed 6 bases and J 3 bases; nucleotides not matched to a gene: 4. This CDR3 is CASRSGQGDTGELFF. The CDR3 region has the DNA TGTGCCAGCAGGTCTGGACAGGGGGACACCGGGGAGCTGTTTTTT.

The chain links TRBV2 to TRBJ2-1; TRBD2 matches 11 bases. This CDR3 is 15 amino acids long. V lost 6 bases and J lost 9; bases outside the gene matches: 10. Germline-derived CDR1 and CDR2 are SNHLY and FYNNEI. The CDR3 protein is CASSTTSGSHGEQFF. The CDR3, as DNA: TGTGCCAGCAGCACTACTAGCGGGAGTCACGGTGAGCAGTTCTTC.

As for this clonotype: This clone may be a read error of a much larger clone one base away. This rearrangement joins TRBV11-2 to TRBJ1-3; D gene unclear. Trimming removed 5 bases at V and 1 base at J, with 6 bases between. CDR3 length equals 13 residues. Germline CDR1 is SGHAT and CDR2 is FQNNGV. Here the CDR3 DNA reads TGTGCCAGCAGCCGGGAGTCTGGAAACACCATATATTTT. The encoded protein is CASSRESGNTIYF.

This clonotype was detected ten times or more. The CDR3 bases are TGTGCCAGCAGCTTAGCTAGGGGCGATGAGCAGTTCTTC. As protein: CASSLARGDEQFF. This chain uses TRBV7-2 with TRBJ2-1, with TRBD1 as a possible D gene (5 bases). The germline CDR1 and CDR2 sequences are SGHTA and FQGNSA. The CDR3 has 13 amino acids. V was clipped by 0 bases and J by 8 bases, with 8 bases between them.

V and J are TRBV29-1 and TRBJ1-1; D ambiguous. V dropped 2 bases and J dropped 6 bases, with 13 bases sitting between them. Looked up from germline, CDR1 is SQVTM and CDR2 is ANQGSEA. The CDR3 loop spans 13 amino acids. CDR3 sequence reads: CSVERGSVAEAFF. The CDR3 DNA reads as TGCAGCGTTGAACGGGGTTCGGTCGCTGAAGCTTTCTTT.

This clonotype was observed at least ten times. V is TRBV20-1 and J is TRBJ2-1, with 7 bases aligning to TRBD1. The CDR3 is made up of 14 amino acids. V lost 6 bases to trimming and J lost 0 bases; unmatched junction nucleotides: 5. Germline V gene data show CDR1 as DFQATT and CDR2 as SNEGSKA (reference sequence). In DNA, the CDR3 is TGCAGTGCCCTCGGACAGGACTCCTACAATGAGCAGTTCTTC. Protein: CSALGQDSYNEQFF.

This clonotype was detected many times. The CDR3 bases are TGTGCCAGCAGGTCACAGGGCGCGAACACCGGGGAGCTGTTTTTT. Its protein is CASRSQGANTGELFF. The V gene is TRBV7-2, the J gene TRBJ2-2, with D possibly matching TRBD1 (6 bases). The CDR3 length is 15 residues. V lost 6 bases, J lost 0 bases, and 11 bases lay in between. CDR1 SGHTA and CDR2 FQGNSA come from the germline V gene.

This clonotype was observed many times. J is TRBJ2-7 and V is TRBV7-9; tentatively, D is TRBD1 (5 bases). CDR3 length: 18 amino acids. The germline CDR1 and CDR2 sequences are SEHNR and FQNEAQ (reference sequence). Trimming removed 1 base from V and 5 bases from J, with 24 bases in between. The CDR3 nucleotides are TGTGCCAGCAGCTTAGTTTCGTCGGCAGGGCCCCTTTGGAACGAGCAGTACTTC. It translates to CASSLVSSAGPLWNEQYF.

This clonotype was recorded many times. The chain uses TRBV6-1 and TRBJ2-5; 7 bases agree with TRBD1. Germline V gene lookup returns CDR1 MNHNS and CDR2 SASEGT. V was pared by 9 bases and J by 4 bases, with 8 bases of the junction left unmatched. The CDR3 runs 13 residues. The CDR3 nucleotides are TGTGCCAGTAAGGGGGCGCATGGAGAGACCCAGTACTTC. Amino acids: CASKGAHGETQYF.

There are many counts of this clonotype. This chain joins TRBV12-3 or TRBV12-4 and TRBJ2-1; D uncertain. Trimming removed 8 bases at V and 2 bases at J, with 13 bases between. This CDR3 has 14 residues. The CDR3 here is CASVSSQTYNEQFF. The CDR3 DNA is TGTGCCAGCGTTTCAAGTCAGACCTACAATGAGCAGTTCTTC.